This T cell receptor beta chain is drawn from a study of CD8+CD57+ T cells in acquired aplastic anemia. Notes on the study in general: Researchers report that around 31 CD8+ CDR3 sequences appeared in both patients and controls.

This clonotype was recorded many times. Its antigen remains unknown. The study profiled TCR beta VDJ and CDR3 using genomic DNA as template. One entry per CDR3 protein results from TCRdb running MiXCR on the reads. The sample consists of 400,000 to 600,000 distinct CDR3 sequences, under 40% of them appearing once. Previously, flow cytometry had revealed CD8+CD57+ cell expansion in the patients chosen for sequencing. V was pared by 5 bases and J by 8 bases, with 9 bases of the junction left unmatched. Germline loops: CDR1 DFQATT, CDR2 SNEGSKA (reference sequence). The CDR3 extends over 13 amino acids. This chain joins TRBV20-1 and TRBJ1-2, with 9 bases identical to TRBD1. Sequencing was carried out using sorted CD4+, CD8+, or CD8+CD57+ T cells (not recorded which) from PBMCs. This TCR was recovered from a human donor with aplastic anemia. CDR3 nucleotides: TGCAGTGCTGAGGACAGGGGAGTTCGCGGCTACACCTTC. Translation: CSAEDRGVRGYTF.